The 26 T cell receptor beta chains listed next were all sequenced from one sample in a study of blood T cell repertoires in COVID-19 (dated by TCRdb to about 2020). The library was built by means of the immunoSEQ multiplex PCR assay. TCRdb mirrors the immuneACCESS table, restricted to in-frame sequences. Some clones are absent from its copies; in checked studies, under half trace to an unresolved V gene, and the reason for the others is unknown. In this sample the table shows 250,000 to 300,000 clones, roughly nine tenths of which occur a single time. About 1.2% of the sample lies in the top ten. Source material: PBMCs or T cells enriched from blood (not recorded which). The source of these receptors is a human donor in a cohort exposed to, infected with or recovered from COVID-19 (not recorded which). The donor label of this sample is uncertain.

The rearrangement joins TRBV7-2 to TRBJ1-6; D unresolved. Germline values: CDR1 SGHTA, CDR2 FQGNSA. Trimming shortened V by 0 bases and J by 5 bases, and 11 bases separated the two germline ends. The CDR3 extends over 16 amino acids. CDR3 sequence: CASSLAGPQDNSPLHF. CDR3 sequence (DNA): TGTGCCAGCAGCTTAGCAGGCCCGCAGGATAATTCACCCCTCCACTTT.

The CDR3 coding sequence is TGCGCCAGCAGCCAAGCCTCACCCGGGGGGGCCGGAGAGACCCAGTACTTC. Its translation is CASSQASPGGAGETQYF. V gene TRBV4-3 combines with J gene TRBJ2-5, with TRBD2 identical over 8 bases. J was trimmed by 4 bases and V by 1 base; bases with no gene match: 11. The CDR3 has 17 amino acids. The germline V gene encodes CDR1 LGHNA and CDR2 YSLEER.

J is TRBJ2-1 and V is TRBV9, with 9 nucleotides matching TRBD2. The ends lost 3 bases at V and 8 bases at J; junction bases unmatched: 15. Looked up from germline, CDR1 is SGDLS and CDR2 is YYNGEE. The CDR3 runs to 17 residues. The CDR3 is CASSAPAGAGGHHEQFF. Written as DNA, the CDR3 is TGTGCCAGCAGCGCTCCCGCTGGGGCGGGGGGGCACCATGAGCAGTTCTTC.

This clone was counted once. This chain joins TRBV30 and TRBJ2-2; tentatively, D is TRBD2 (5 bases). Germline V gene data show CDR1 as GTSNPN and CDR2 as SVGIG (reference sequence). Deletions cut 2 bases from V and 8 bases from J, with 12 bases between. The CDR3 runs 13 residues. DNA for the CDR3: TGTGCCTGGAGTAATATGGGAGCAGGGGAGCTGTTTTTT. It yields the protein CAWSNMGAGELFF.

The chain combines TRBV2 with TRBJ2-5, with 9 bases aligning to TRBD1. CDR3 length: 15 residues. V shed 6 bases, J shed 2 bases, and the junction held 7 bases outside the gene matches. Germline V gives CDR1 SNHLY, CDR2 FYNNEI. CDR3 residues: CASRLDRGKQETQYF. The DNA of the CDR3 is TGTGCCAGCAGGTTAGACAGGGGGAAACAAGAGACCCAGTACTTC.

The J gene is TRBJ1-4, the V gene TRBV27; weak D call: TRBD1 (5 bases). CDR1 and CDR2 (germline): MNHEY, SMNVEV (reference sequence). The ends were cut back, 1 base at V and 10 bases at J, with 10 bases in the middle. The CDR3 is 13 amino acids. The CDR3: CASSLWRGGKLFF. The CDR3 DNA is TGTGCCAGCAGTTTATGGCGGGGGGGAAAACTGTTTTTT. Based on the CDR3 plus reference TRBV27 and TRBJ1-4, the full variable domain is EAQVTQNPRYLITVTGKKLTVTCSQNMNHEYMSWYRQDPGLGLRQIYYSMNVEVTDKGDVPEGYKVSRKEKRNFPLILESPSPNQTSLYFCASSLWRGGKLFFGSGTQLSVL.

The table lists this clone with a few counts. V is TRBV7-4 and J is TRBJ2-1, with 11 bases matching TRBD2. The CDR3 loop spans 16 amino acids. Unmatched junction bases numbered 7, after V lost 1 base and J lost 8 bases. CDR1 and CDR2 (germline): SGHVT, SQSDAQ. The CDR3 bases are TGTGCCAGCAGCTTAGGTCTAGCGGGGGGCTGCTATGAGCAGTTCTTC. This gives the protein CASSLGLAGGCYEQFF.

J is TRBJ2-3 and V is TRBV29-1; 9 positions match TRBD1. Trimming cost V 4 bases and J 6 bases; bases outside gene matches: 8. This CDR3 region has 14 residues. Germline CDR1 reads SQVTM; CDR2 reads ANQGSEA. CDR3 residues: CSVAHGTGWDTQYF. The CDR3, as DNA: TGCAGCGTTGCCCACGGGACAGGGTGGGATACGCAGTATTTT.

The chain recombines TRBV5-1 with TRBJ2-7; possible D gene TRBD1, 6 bases. This CDR3 is built from 15 residues. Germline values: CDR1 SGHRS, CDR2 YFSETQ. V was cut by 3 bases and J by 3 bases, with 16 bases left in between. CDR3 loop: CASSSSQGLRYEQYF. The CDR3 DNA follows: TGCGCCAGCAGCTCAAGTCAGGGGCTTCGCTACGAGCAGTACTTC.

The genes are TRBV5-6 and TRBJ2-7, with TRBD1 identical over 9 bases. The CDR3 has 14 residues. Unmatched junction bases numbered 4, after V lost 1 base and J lost 5 bases. Germline values: CDR1 SGHDT, CDR2 YYEEEE. The CDR3 protein is CASSLTGGVHEQYF. For the CDR3, the DNA is TGTGCCAGCAGCTTGACAGGGGGCGTCCACGAGCAGTACTTC. Looking up the rest from reference TRBV5-6 and TRBJ2-7 gives the full variable domain: DAGVTQSPTHLIKTRGQQVTLRCSPKSGHDTVSWYQQALGQGPQFIFQYYEEEERQRGNFPDRFSGHQFPNYSSELNVNALLLGDSALYLCASSLTGGVHEQYFGPGTRLTVT.

This chain joins TRBV5-5 and TRBJ2-2; no firm D call. V was pared by 4 bases and J by 8 bases, with 9 bases between. The CDR3 extends over 12 amino acids. Germline lookup yields CDR1 SGHKS and CDR2 YYEKEE (reference sequence). The CDR3: CASSRAEGELFF. Written as DNA, the CDR3 is TGTGCCAGCAGCCGCGCGGAAGGGGAGCTGTTTTTT.

J is TRBJ1-3 and V is TRBV4-2; D unclear. The V gene lost 0 bases and the J gene lost 0 bases, with 6 bases spanning the gap. The CDR3 has 15 amino acids. Germline V CDR1 and CDR2: LGHNA, YNFKEQ. The CDR3: CASSQDGSSGNTIYF. The CDR3 nucleotides are TGTGCCAGCAGCCAAGACGGTAGCTCTGGAAACACCATATATTTT.

V is TRBV29-1 and J is TRBJ1-1; maybe TRBD1 (5 bases). CDR3 length equals 13 residues. From germline, CDR1 is SQVTM and CDR2 ANQGSEA. The ends were cut back, 4 bases at V and 0 bases at J, with 9 bases in the middle. CDR3 DNA sequence: TGCAGCGTTGGGGAGGGGATGAACACTGAAGCTTTCTTT. Amino acids: CSVGEGMNTEAFF.

In its sample, this clone was seen a few times. The V gene is TRBV11-3, the J gene TRBJ1-6; D gene uncertain. The V gene's germline CDR1 is SGHNT and CDR2 YENEEA. The V and J ends lost 1 base and 8 bases respectively, with 21 bases between them. CDR3 length equals 18 residues. The CDR3 sequence: CASSLVNLGTVPDSPLHF. The CDR3 bases are TGTGCCAGCAGCTTAGTAAATTTAGGTACAGTTCCCGATTCACCCCTCCACTTT.

In its sample, this clone was seen once. The rearrangement links TRBV14 to TRBJ1-2; D is unclear. Germline V gives CDR1 SGHDN, CDR2 FVKESK. V was trimmed by 1 base and J by 8 bases, leaving 5 bases between them. CDR3 length: 11 residues. The CDR3 region has the DNA TGTGCCAGCAGCCAAGGTGCGGGCTACACCTTC. Translated, it gives CASSQGAGYTF.

The chain joins TRBV2 to TRBJ1-6; 9 nucleotides align to TRBD1. The CDR3 contains 15 residues. Germline values: CDR1 SNHLY, CDR2 FYNNEI. V dropped 6 bases and J dropped 5; count of bases not matched to a gene: 5. CDR3 nucleotide sequence: TGTGCCAGCAGCCTGACAGGGGGGGATAATTCACCCCTCCACTTT. Translating gives CASSLTGGDNSPLHF.

The rearrangement joins TRBV2 to TRBJ2-2; the match to TRBD1 covers 9 bases. CDR1 is SNHLY, CDR2 FYNNEI, per germline. The CDR3 is 13 amino acids. V dropped 6 bases and J dropped 6; count of bases not matched to a gene: 2. The CDR3 spells CASRRTGAGELFF. In DNA, the CDR3 is TGTGCCAGCAGAAGGACAGGGGCCGGGGAGCTGTTTTTT.

The V call is TRBV7-8, the J call TRBJ1-4, with a tentative D call TRBD1 (5 bases). Trimming left V 2 bases short and J 0 bases short, with 10 bases between. The CDR3 runs 16 residues. Looked up from germline, CDR1 is SGHVS and CDR2 is FQNEAQ. CDR3 DNA: TGTGCCAGCAGCTTAACAGGCTCCGCAACTAATGAAAAACTGTTTTTT. Its protein product is CASSLTGSATNEKLFF.

The J gene is TRBJ1-1, the V gene TRBV10-3; TRBD1 is a possible D gene (5 bases). This CDR3 spans 12 amino acids. V lost 3 bases, J lost 6 bases, and 8 bases lay in between. CDR1 and CDR2 from the germline V gene are ENHRY and SYGVKD. The CDR3 spells CAISDRAAEAFF. CDR3 nucleotide sequence: TGTGCCATCAGTGACAGGGCGGCTGAAGCTTTCTTT.

This chain connects TRBV12-3 or TRBV12-4 to TRBJ1-1; D is unclear. Between the trimmed V and J ends, which lost 2 bases and 11 bases, there was a span of 12 bases. The length of the CDR3 is 12 residues. The CDR3 sequence: CASSLQSLGAFF. The CDR3 coding sequence is TGTGCCAGCAGTTTACAGTCACTAGGGGCTTTCTTT.

The V and J genes are TRBV7-9 and TRBJ1-2, with 7 positions matching TRBD1. CDR3 length: 14 amino acids. The V gene end was trimmed by 4 bases and the J gene end by 2 bases; junction bases not matched to a gene: 4. Germline V gene lookup returns CDR1 SEHNR and CDR2 FQNEAQ (reference sequence). CDR3 loop: CASSSGQDNYGYTF. CDR3 nucleotides: TGTGCCAGCAGCTCAGGACAGGACAACTATGGCTACACCTTC.

The chain recombines TRBV5-5 with TRBJ1-6; D is perhaps TRBD1 (6 bases). The length of the CDR3 is 15 residues. CDR1 and CDR2 (germline): SGHKS, YYEKEE (reference sequence). V was trimmed by 1 base and J by 1 base, leaving 6 bases between them. This CDR3 is CASSLQGSYNSPLHF. For the CDR3, the DNA is TGTGCCAGCAGCTTGCAGGGGTCCTATAATTCACCCCTCCACTTT.

The rearrangement joins TRBV6-2 or TRBV6-3 to TRBJ2-3; 9 positions match TRBD2. From germline, CDR1 is MNHEY and CDR2 SVGEGT. V lost 2 bases and J lost 4; bases outside the gene matches: 1. CDR3 length: 14 amino acids. In nucleotides, the CDR3 is TGTGCCAGCAGTTACGGCGGGGGGGCAGATACGCAGTATTTT. Translating gives CASSYGGGADTQYF.

The J gene is TRBJ1-2, the V gene TRBV7-2; TRBD1 agrees at 8 bases. V lost 5 bases, J lost 5 bases, and 10 bases stayed unmatched. The CDR3 is 15 amino acids. Germline loops: CDR1 SGHTA, CDR2 FQGNSA. CDR3 sequence (DNA): TGTGCCAGCAGCAGAGTCCGGACAGGGCTTTATGGCTACACCTTC. Its protein product is CASSRVRTGLYGYTF.

This rearrangement joins TRBV27 to TRBJ2-3; D unclear. Trimming took off 5 bases at V and 4 bases at J, with 13 bases between the two ends. This CDR3 region has 14 residues. Germline CDR1 is MNHEY and CDR2 is SMNVEV (reference sequence). The CDR3 protein is CASSVDVRADTQYF. The CDR3 bases are TGTGCCAGCAGTGTTGATGTTCGGGCAGATACGCAGTATTTT.

The CDR3 DNA sequence: TGTGCCAGCAGCTTATGGGGCAGGGGGCTAGAGTTAGACAAAAACATTCAGTACTTC. It yields the protein CASSLWGRGLELDKNIQYF. J is TRBJ2-4 and V is TRBV7-9; TRBD1 matches at 8 bases. V was pared by 2 bases and J by 3 bases, with 15 bases of the junction left unmatched. Germline loops: CDR1 SEHNR, CDR2 FQNEAQ (reference sequence). The CDR3 sequence is 19 residues long.